This T cell receptor beta chain was obtained from a study of cytotoxic CD8 clonotypes in ibrutinib-treated CLL. The study, taken as a whole, reports: Ibrutinib response saw clonality rise, and progression saw it return toward baseline. Shared public clonotypes were rare, and on treatment they either got smaller or stayed the same.

The trim removed 10 bases at V and 5 bases at J, leaving 6 bases unmatched. The CDR3 totals 13 residues. Looked up from germline, CDR1 is MNHEY and CDR2 is SVGAGI. On this clone: The antigen remains unidentified.

TCR beta library input comprised around 2 micrograms of genomic DNA from cryopreserved PBMCs. The method was immunoSEQ multiplex PCR; TCRdb's version includes in-frame clones alone and lacks a portion of them. In the table there are around 52,000 clones, 56% of which are singletons. This TCR came from a human donor with chronic lymphocytic leukemia. The V call is TRBV6-5, the J call TRBJ2-7, with 12 bases that match TRBD1. The sequencing here drew on PBMCs, taken after 24 months of ibrutinib treatment. The CDR3 sequence is CAIRDRGLDEQYF. CDR3 bases: TGTGCCATCCGGGACAGGGGGCTAGACGAGCAGTACTTC.